This T cell receptor (beta chain) was documented in a study of CD8 T cells in ankylosing spondylitis. In this sample, this clonotype turned up many times. TCRdb recomputed calls from the 5' RACE reads with MiXCR, one row per CDR3 protein. In the table there are about 240,000 distinct CDR3 sequences, roughly a tenth of which are singletons. J lost 0 bases, V lost 0 bases, and 7 bases had no gene match. This CDR3 contains 17 residues. The chain recombines TRBV12-3 or TRBV12-4 with TRBJ2-7, with 8 positions matching TRBD2. What was sequenced was blood, either unsorted or a sorted T cell fraction (not recorded which). The sequence was obtained from a male donor with ankylosing spondylitis or in good health (not recorded which). This CDR3 reads CASSLAPGGGSSYEQYF. The CDR3 DNA sequence: TGTGCCAGCAGTTTAGCGCCCGGCGGGGGGAGCTCCTACGAGCAGTACTTC.